This passage covers 27 T cell receptor beta chains from one sample sequenced in a study of T cell responses to AZD1222 COVID-19 vaccine. TCRdb's table, derived via immunoSEQ multiplex PCR, lists solely in-frame clones and lacks some. The data show 150,000 to 200,000 clones, approximately 88% seen once. The sequencing used peripheral blood, collected 28 days after the second AZD1222 dose. The receptors come from an adult who received the AZD1222 COVID-19 vaccine.

This clone has just a few counts. The chain employs TRBV5-4 and TRBJ2-1, with TRBD1 identical over 7 bases. The CDR3 runs to 15 residues. J lost 8 bases, V lost 4 bases, and 12 bases had no gene match. CDR1 SGHNT and CDR2 YYREEE come from the germline V gene (reference sequence). Here the CDR3 reads CASSLDRAPGHEQFF. In DNA form, the CDR3 reads TGTGCCAGCAGCCTAGACAGGGCACCCGGGCATGAGCAGTTCTTC.

The chain couples TRBV4-1 to TRBJ2-5; 11 bases match TRBD2. The CDR3 runs 17 residues. The V and J ends lost 1 base and 2 bases, in that order; junction bases with no gene match: 6. Germline assignment: CDR1 MGHRA and CDR2 YSYEKL. Written as DNA, the CDR3 is TGCGCCAGCAGCCAAGTCCTAGCGGGGGGCCGACAAGAGACCCAGTACTTC. Its translation: CASSQVLAGGRQETQYF.

The chain links TRBV27 to TRBJ2-7; D is unclear. The CDR3 has 11 amino acids. V lost 8 bases and J lost 0, with 5 bases in between. The germline gives CDR1 MNHEY, CDR2 SMNVEV (reference sequence). The CDR3 DNA follows: TGTGCCAGCGGGATCTCCTACGAGCAGTACTTC. This gives the protein CASGISYEQYF.

This chain connects TRBV14 to TRBJ2-2, with D possibly TRBD1 on 6 matching bases. The ends were cut back, 3 bases at V and 9 bases at J, with 11 bases in the middle. CDR1 is SGHDN and CDR2 is FVKESK in the germline V gene. The CDR3 covers 13 residues. The chain's CDR3 is CASSQRGNRELFF. As DNA, the CDR3 is TGTGCCAGCAGCCAGAGGGGGAACCGGGAGCTGTTTTTT.

The chain recombines TRBV19 with TRBJ1-1, with 7 bases lining up with TRBD1. This CDR3 contains 12 residues. Per the germline V gene, CDR1 is LNHDA and CDR2 is SQIVND (reference sequence). V gave up 6 bases and J gave up 11 bases; unmatched junction bases: 9. The CDR3 loop is CASSRQGLDAFF. Here the CDR3 DNA reads TGTGCCAGTAGCAGACAGGGTTTGGATGCTTTCTTT.

The chain recombines TRBV7-6 with TRBJ1-1; D is unclear. There are 13 residues in the CDR3. Per germline, CDR1 SGHVS and CDR2 FNYEAQ. The V and J ends lost 5 bases and 6 bases respectively, with 13 bases between them. The CDR3: CASSHPDVPEAFF. The CDR3 coding sequence is TGTGCCAGCAGCCACCCCGATGTCCCTGAAGCTTTCTTT.

V usage is TRBV10-2 and J usage is TRBJ1-5; a possible D gene is TRBD1 (5 bases). V dropped 3 bases and J dropped 1 base, with 10 bases sitting between them. The CDR3 contains 15 residues. The germline CDR1 and CDR2 sequences are WSHSY and SAAADI. CDR3 in DNA: TGCGCCAGCAGTGATAGAGGGGAGAGCAATCAGCCCCAGCATTTT. Residues: CASSDRGESNQPQHF.

The V call is TRBV30, the J call TRBJ1-6; D remains ambiguous. The CDR3 is 12 residues long. Trimming removed 1 base at V and 10 bases at J, with 8 bases between. Germline CDR1 is GTSNPN and CDR2 is SVGIG (reference sequence). The CDR3 DNA reads as TGTGCCTGGAGTGCCCCTCTCTCACCCCTCCACTTT. This gives the protein CAWSAPLSPLHF.

This clone has a handful of counts. The V gene is TRBV5-1, the J gene TRBJ2-7; 8 bases match TRBD1. The germline V gene has CDR1 SGHRS and CDR2 YFSETQ. CDR3 size: 15 residues. J was trimmed by 3 bases and V by 0 bases; bases with no gene match: 5. The CDR3 bases are TGCGCCAGCAGCTTGGGGACAGGGATCCTCTACGAGCAGTACTTC. Translated: CASSLGTGILYEQYF. The full variable domain, completed using reference TRBV5-1 and TRBJ2-7, is KAGVTQTPRYLIKTRGQQVTLSCSPISGHRSVSWYQQTPGQGLQFLFEYFSETQRNKGNFPGRFSGRQFSNSRSEMNVSTLELGDSALYLCASSLGTGILYEQYFGPGTRLTVT.

There are a few counts of this clone. In nucleotides, the CDR3 is TGTGCCAGCAGCATCCACGGGGGCACTTTTTACAATGAGCAGTTCTTC. Translated, it gives CASSIHGGTFYNEQFF. V is TRBV11-2 and J is TRBJ2-1; D tentatively fits TRBD1 or TRBD2 (6 bases each). This CDR3 comprises 16 residues. Germline V gene data show CDR1 as SGHAT and CDR2 as FQNNGV. The V end was cut by 5 bases, the J end by 4 bases, with 18 bases between.

This chain joins TRBV5-1 and TRBJ1-1; a weak D match, TRBD1 (5 bases). V was clipped by 0 bases and J by 3 bases, with 9 bases between them. This CDR3 spans 14 amino acids. The germline V gene encodes CDR1 SGHRS and CDR2 YFSETQ. CDR3 protein: CASSLAGGDTEAFF. CDR3 sequence (DNA): TGCGCCAGCAGCTTGGCTGGGGGGGACACTGAAGCTTTCTTT.

This chain links TRBV19 with TRBJ2-7; D unclear. V gave up 2 bases and J gave up 4 bases, with 12 bases separating them. The CDR3 has 14 amino acids. CDR1 is LNHDA and CDR2 is SQIVND in the germline V gene (reference sequence). In DNA, the CDR3 is TGTGCCAGTAGTATATCTCGGACGAGGTACGAGCAGTACTTC. Translating it yields CASSISRTRYEQYF.

The V call is TRBV9, the J call TRBJ2-1; 10 nucleotides match TRBD2. Germline V CDR1 and CDR2: SGDLS, YYNGEE. CDR3 length: 16 residues. Trimming at V came to 0 bases and at J to 4 bases, leaving 4 bases not matched to a gene. The CDR3 reads CASSVASGGLYNEQFF. The CDR3 bases are TGTGCCAGCAGCGTAGCTAGCGGGGGTTTATACAATGAGCAGTTCTTC.

The V gene is TRBV6-5, the J gene TRBJ1-1; D might be TRBD1 (5 bases). The germline V gene encodes CDR1 MNHEY and CDR2 SVGAGI. The V end lost 5 bases, the J end lost 5 bases, and 12 bases lay between the germline ends. This CDR3 has 13 residues. For the CDR3, the DNA is TGTGCCAGCAGTCTAAAAGGGGAGACTGAAGCTTTCTTT. This codes for CASSLKGETEAFF.

The chain combines TRBV5-1 with TRBJ2-7, with 10 bases aligning to TRBD1. This CDR3 has 15 amino acids. The germline V gene has CDR1 SGHRS and CDR2 YFSETQ. J was trimmed by 2 bases and V by 7 bases; bases with no gene match: 9. The CDR3, as DNA: TGCGCCAGCGGCCCCGGGACAGGGGTTCCCTACGAGCAGTACTTC. This gives the protein CASGPGTGVPYEQYF.

The chain has TRBV12-5 and TRBJ1-4; D is undetermined. V was pared by 1 base and J by 7 bases, with 13 bases between. This CDR3 is 15 amino acids long. Looked up from germline, CDR1 is LGHNT and CDR2 is FRNRAP. In DNA, the CDR3 is TGTGCTAGTGGTTTGGGACGAGGGCCGCGTGAAAAACTGTTTTTT. Protein product: CASGLGRGPREKLFF.

This chain joins TRBV7-2 and TRBJ2-3, with TRBD2 identical over 10 bases. J gave up 5 bases and V 5 bases, and 16 bases lay outside the gene matches. CDR1 is SGHTA and CDR2 is FQGNSA in the germline V gene. The CDR3 is made up of 18 amino acids. The DNA of the CDR3 is TGTGCCAGCAGCCCACAAACTTTAGCGGGGGGTCGGGGAGATACGCAGTATTTT. It encodes CASSPQTLAGGRGDTQYF.

The chain couples TRBV18 to TRBJ1-5; D possibly corresponds to TRBD1 (5 bases). Trimming stripped 3 bases from V and 2 bases from J, with 8 bases between. The CDR3 length is 14 residues. Germline CDR1 is KGHSH and CDR2 is LQKENI. CDR3 nucleotide sequence: TGTGCCAGCTCACCGGACACTCGCAATCAGCCCCAGCATTTT. This translates into CASSPDTRNQPQHF.

The chain carries TRBV6-2 or TRBV6-3 and TRBJ2-2, with 14 bases identical to TRBD2. CDR3 size: 18 residues. The junction had 4 bases not matched to a gene; V was cut back by 4 bases and J by 0 bases. CDR1 is MNHEY, CDR2 SVGEGT, per germline. Here the CDR3 reads CASSFRTSGGPNTGELFF. The CDR3 DNA follows: TGTGCCAGCAGTTTCCGGACTAGCGGGGGGCCGAACACCGGGGAGCTGTTTTTT.

This clone was counted once. The chain couples TRBV14 to TRBJ1-1, with D maybe TRBD1 (5 bases). This CDR3 contains 14 residues. Between the trimmed V and J ends, which lost 4 bases and 4 bases, there was a span of 13 bases. CDR1 and CDR2 (germline): SGHDN, FVKESK. CDR3 bases: TGTGCCAGCAGCCTCTTCGGGGCGAGCACTGAAGCTTTCTTT. Translating gives CASSLFGASTEAFF.

The chain is built from TRBV27 and TRBJ2-7; 7 nucleotides align to TRBD1. Germline V CDR1 and CDR2: MNHEY, SMNVEV (reference sequence). J gave up 2 bases and V 6 bases, and 4 bases lay outside the gene matches. This CDR3 region has 13 residues. CDR3 region: CASSPDRAYEQYF. The DNA of the CDR3 is TGTGCCAGCAGCCCAGACAGGGCCTACGAGCAGTACTTC.

This chain joins TRBV7-2 and TRBJ1-1, with 11 bases aligning to TRBD1. Germline trimming cut 3 bases from V and 4 bases from J; bases unmatched to any gene: 10. Germline CDR1 is SGHTA and CDR2 is FQGNSA. This CDR3 is 17 amino acids long. The CDR3 DNA is TGTGCCAGCAGCTTTCGGGGACAGGGGGGCTTGGGCACTGAAGCTTTCTTT. Residues: CASSFRGQGGLGTEAFF.

This clone was detected only a few times. Relative to the germline gene, one junction end is altered; a read error may explain this. CDR3: CASSIFQRANYGYTF. The CDR3, as DNA: TGTGCCAGTAGTATCTTTCAGAGGGCTAATTATGGCTACACCTTC. The chain links TRBV19 to TRBJ1-2; D is ambiguous. This CDR3 is 15 amino acids long. CDR1 LNHDA and CDR2 SQIVND come from the germline V gene (reference sequence).

V is TRBV5-6 and J is TRBJ2-5; D is perhaps TRBD2 (5 bases). The germline gives CDR1 SGHDT, CDR2 YYEEEE. The CDR3 loop spans 15 amino acids. Trimming removed 4 bases from V and 3 bases from J, with 16 bases in between. The CDR3 sequence is CASSDHQRREETQYF. CDR3 bases: TGTGCCAGCAGCGACCATCAGAGGCGGGAAGAGACCCAGTACTTC.

The CDR3 DNA sequence: TGTGCCAGCTCACCCCTAGGACAGGGCGGCAATCAGCCCCAGCATTTT. Its protein is CASSPLGQGGNQPQHF. The genes are TRBV18 and TRBJ1-5; 8 nucleotides agree with TRBD1. The CDR3 length is 16 residues. The germline V gene encodes CDR1 KGHSH and CDR2 LQKENI. Trimming at V came to 3 bases and at J to 2 bases, leaving 6 bases not matched to a gene.

On this clone itself: The junction shows a germline mismatch at one end, possibly a read error. V is TRBV30 and J is TRBJ1-2, with D uncertain. The V gene's germline CDR1 is GTSNPN and CDR2 SVGIG (reference sequence). CDR3 size: 11 residues. As DNA, the CDR3 is TGTGCCTGGAGTGTACTGGGATTGAACGCCTTC. As protein: CAWSVLGLNAF.

The chain links TRBV6-4 to TRBJ1-1; D ambiguous. Trimming stripped 0 bases from V and 1 base from J, with 9 bases between. The CDR3 sequence is 15 residues long. The germline V gene has CDR1 MRHNA and CDR2 SNTAGT. The CDR3 loop is CASSDSSQANTEAFF. CDR3 sequence (DNA): TGTGCCAGCAGTGACTCGAGTCAGGCGAACACTGAAGCTTTCTTT.